This T cell receptor beta chain was observed in a study of identical twins. Germline values: CDR1 SEHNR, CDR2 FQNEAQ (reference sequence). This CDR3 has 17 amino acids. V shed 5 bases, J shed 0 bases, and the junction held 7 bases outside the gene matches. TCRdb itself ran the 5' RACE reads through MiXCR, one entry per CDR3 protein. Found here are about 720,000 distinct CDR3 sequences, 15% to 20% of them singletons; the top ten hold approximately 14%. This sample was also put to use in a study of T cells expressing NK-cell markers.

The receptor comes from a young woman in good health. The sequenced sample consisted of PBMCs. The V call is TRBV7-9, the J call TRBJ2-1; 10 bases are shared with TRBD2. In nucleotides, the CDR3 is TGTGCCAGCAGCCAAACTAGCGGGGCTAGCTCCTACAATGAGCAGTTCTTC. Protein product: CASSQTSGASSYNEQFF.